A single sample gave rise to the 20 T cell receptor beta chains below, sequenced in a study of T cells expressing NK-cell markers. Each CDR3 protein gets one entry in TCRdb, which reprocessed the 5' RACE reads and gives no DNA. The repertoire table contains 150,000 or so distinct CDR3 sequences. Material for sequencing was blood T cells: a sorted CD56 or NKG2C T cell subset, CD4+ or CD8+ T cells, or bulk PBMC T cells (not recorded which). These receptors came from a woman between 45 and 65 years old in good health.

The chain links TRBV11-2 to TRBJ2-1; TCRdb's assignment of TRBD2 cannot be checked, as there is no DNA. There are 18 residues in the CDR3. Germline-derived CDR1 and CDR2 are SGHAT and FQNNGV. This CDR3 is CASSAGLAGSTTYNEQFF.

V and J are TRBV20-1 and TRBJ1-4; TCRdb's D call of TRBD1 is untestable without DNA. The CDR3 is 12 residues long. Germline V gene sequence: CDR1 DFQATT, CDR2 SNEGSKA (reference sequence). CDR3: CSARDGNEKLFF.

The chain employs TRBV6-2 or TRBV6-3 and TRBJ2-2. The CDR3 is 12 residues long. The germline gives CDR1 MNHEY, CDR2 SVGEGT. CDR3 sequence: CASSSQSGELFF.

CDR3 amino acids: CSARVPPITSGVNNEQFF. The rearrangement joins TRBV20-1 to TRBJ2-1; as DNA is missing, the TRBD2 call by TCRdb cannot be tested. In germline, CDR1 is DFQATT, CDR2 SNEGSKA (reference sequence). The CDR3 has 18 amino acids.

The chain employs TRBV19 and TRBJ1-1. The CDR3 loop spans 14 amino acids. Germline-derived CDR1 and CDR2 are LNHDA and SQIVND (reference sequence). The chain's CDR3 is CATREDIRDTEAFF.

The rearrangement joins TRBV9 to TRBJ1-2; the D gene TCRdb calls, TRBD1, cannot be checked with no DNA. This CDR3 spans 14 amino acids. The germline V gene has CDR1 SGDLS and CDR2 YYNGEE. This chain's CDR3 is CASRPTATNYGYTF.

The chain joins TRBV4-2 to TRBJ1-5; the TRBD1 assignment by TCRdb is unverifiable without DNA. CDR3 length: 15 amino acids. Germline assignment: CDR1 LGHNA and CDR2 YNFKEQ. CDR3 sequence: CASSPGEGASQPQHF.

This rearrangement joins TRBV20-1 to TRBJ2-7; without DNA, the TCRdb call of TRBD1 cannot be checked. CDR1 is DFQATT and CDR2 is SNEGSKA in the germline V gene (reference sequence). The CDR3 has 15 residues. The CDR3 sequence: CSARGRTGRAYEQYF.

The CDR3: CASSESSLGWEKLFF. The V gene is TRBV25-1, the J gene TRBJ1-4. The CDR3 extends over 15 amino acids. From germline, CDR1 is MGHDK and CDR2 SYGVNS. The full variable domain, its missing parts supplied by reference TRBV25-1 and TRBJ1-4, is EADIYQTPRYLVIGTGKKITLECSQTMGHDKMYWYQQDPGMELHLIHYSYGVNSTEKGDLSSESTVSRIRTEHFPLTLESARPSHTSQYLCASSESSLGWEKLFFGSGTQLSVL.

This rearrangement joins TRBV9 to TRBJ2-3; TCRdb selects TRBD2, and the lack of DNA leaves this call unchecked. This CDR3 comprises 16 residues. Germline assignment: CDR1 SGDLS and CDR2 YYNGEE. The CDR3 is CASSGPGLPLTDTQYF.

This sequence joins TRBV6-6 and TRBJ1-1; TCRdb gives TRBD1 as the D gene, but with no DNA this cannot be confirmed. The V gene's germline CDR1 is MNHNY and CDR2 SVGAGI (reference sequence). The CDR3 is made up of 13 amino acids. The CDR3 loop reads CASTGTMNTEAFF.

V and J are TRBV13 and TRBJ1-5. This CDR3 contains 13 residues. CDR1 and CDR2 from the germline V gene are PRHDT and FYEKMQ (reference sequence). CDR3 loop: CASSLGGRQPQHF.

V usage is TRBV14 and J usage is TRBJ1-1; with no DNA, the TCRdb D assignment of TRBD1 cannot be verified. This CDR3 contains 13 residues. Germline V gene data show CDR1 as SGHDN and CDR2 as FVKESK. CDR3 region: CASSHGPKGEAFF.

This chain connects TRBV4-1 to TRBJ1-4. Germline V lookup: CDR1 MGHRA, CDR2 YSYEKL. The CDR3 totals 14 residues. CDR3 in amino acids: CASSPGRDIEKLFF.

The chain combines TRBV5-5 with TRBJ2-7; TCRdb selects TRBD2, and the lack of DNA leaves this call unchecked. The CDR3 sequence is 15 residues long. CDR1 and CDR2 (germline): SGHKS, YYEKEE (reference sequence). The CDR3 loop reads CASSSRPSLGYEQYF.

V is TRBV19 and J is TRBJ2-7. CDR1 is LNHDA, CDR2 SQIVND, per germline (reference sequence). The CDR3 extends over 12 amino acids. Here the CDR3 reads CATRGHSYEQYF.

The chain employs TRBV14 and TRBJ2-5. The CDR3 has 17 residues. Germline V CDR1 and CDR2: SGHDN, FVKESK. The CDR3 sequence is CASSHAVLAQYQETQYF.

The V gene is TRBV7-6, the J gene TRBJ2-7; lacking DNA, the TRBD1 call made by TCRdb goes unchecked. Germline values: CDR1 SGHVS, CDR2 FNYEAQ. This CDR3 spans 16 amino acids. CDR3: CASSLTTGTRSYEQYF.

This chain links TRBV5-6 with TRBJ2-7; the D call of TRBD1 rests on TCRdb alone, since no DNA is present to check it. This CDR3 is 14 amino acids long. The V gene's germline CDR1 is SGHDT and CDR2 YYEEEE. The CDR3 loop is CASSQGTGHYEQYF.

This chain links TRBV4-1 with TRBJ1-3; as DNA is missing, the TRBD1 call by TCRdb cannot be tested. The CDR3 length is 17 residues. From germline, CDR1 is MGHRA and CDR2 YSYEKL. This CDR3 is CASSPWTGESAGNTIYF.